This TCR beta chain is drawn from a study of cytomegalovirus exposure and HLA in healthy donors. Looked up from germline, CDR1 is SEHNR and CDR2 is FQNEAQ (reference sequence). The CDR3 is 16 amino acids. Primers for the PCR totalled 60 Vbeta and 13 Jbeta. Method: immunoSEQ multiplex PCR; TCRdb's copy keeps in-frame clones and lacks some. This sample yields around 190,000 clones, of which approximately 86% are seen a single time; roughly 0.98% belongs to the top ten. Comments on this clone: One junction end does not reproduce the germline sequence, and a read error may be involved.

Nominal health characterized the donors when sampled, though unrecorded immune exposures were likely. The origin of this receptor is a boy under 10 years old in good health and CMV-seronegative. Sequenced input: PBMCs. This rearrangement joins TRBV7-9 to TRBJ2-5, with 10 bases matching TRBD2. The DNA of the CDR3 is TGTTCCAGCAGCTCAATAGCGGGGGGCGACCAAGAGACCCAGTACTTC. Translation gives CSSSSIAGGDQETQYF.